A selection of T cell receptor beta chains follows, all from one sample in a study of radiotherapy plus CTLA-4 blockade in lung cancer. The repertoire was sequenced with immunoSEQ multiplex PCR; TCRdb's copy has only in-frame clones and lacks some. In the table there are 83,000 or so clones, roughly 80% of which are singletons. The sample here was peripheral blood, taken from a patient treated with radiotherapy plus ipilimumab. The receptors stem from a human donor with non-small cell lung cancer who had stable disease on radiotherapy plus ipilimumab. Both conserved end residues are part of each CDR3. D genes are given only for firm matches. Not every row has a clone size; where given, it reads once, few, many or a size class.

cdr3_aa cdr3_nt j_call v_call d_call clone_size
CASSLAGTLNSGNTIYF TGTGCCAGCAGCTTAGCGGGGACTCTGAACTCTGGAAACACCATATATTTT TRBJ1-3 TRBV7-2 NA NA
CASSVEASGGPRNEQFF TGTGCCAGCAGCGTAGAGGCTAGCGGGGGGCCGAGAAATGAGCAGTTCTTC TRBJ2-1 TRBV9 TRBD2 NA
CAWSVEGGTDTQYF TGTGCCTGGAGTGTGGAGGGAGGCACAGATACGCAGTATTTT TRBJ2-3 TRBV30 NA NA
CASSTYGGDTIYF TGTGCCAGCAGCACCTACGGGGGAGACACCATATATTTT TRBJ1-3 TRBV7-3 NA NA
CASSSQETQYF TGTGCCAGCAGTTCCCAAGAGACCCAGTACTTC TRBJ2-5 TRBV28 NA NA
CASSPRTAGSYNSPLHF TGTGCCAGCAGCCCTAGGACAGCTGGCTCCTATAATTCACCCCTCCACTTT TRBJ1-6 TRBV7-2 NA NA
CASSEVGYEQYF TGTGCCAGCAGTGAAGTCGGCTACGAGCAGTACTTC TRBJ2-7 TRBV6-1 NA few
CASSLLQGRQPQHF TGTGCCAGCAGCTTATTACAGGGGAGACAGCCCCAGCATTTT TRBJ1-5 TRBV11-3 TRBD1 NA
CASSIRSSNQPQHF TGTGCCAGTAGTATTAGGAGTAGCAATCAGCCCCAGCATTTT TRBJ1-5 TRBV19 NA NA
CASSPAGAITDTQYF TGTGCCAGCTCACCAGCAGGGGCGATCACAGATACGCAGTATTTT TRBJ2-3 TRBV18 NA NA
CASSLGSSTDTQYF TGTGCCAGCAGCTTGGGGTCTAGCACAGATACGCAGTATTTT TRBJ2-3 TRBV7-6 NA NA
CASSSSINSPLHF TGTGCCAGCAGCTCCAGTATTAATTCACCCCTCCACTTT TRBJ1-6 TRBV4-2 NA few
CASSSTPRSYGYTF TGTGCCAGCAGCTCCACCCCCCGATCCTATGGCTACACCTTC TRBJ1-2 TRBV28 NA once
CASSDVGLGRAFF TGTGCCAGCAGCGACGTAGGACTGGGGAGGGCTTTCTTT TRBJ1-1 TRBV7-3 NA NA
CASSRGQTGTDTQYF TGTGCCAGCAGCCGGGGACAAACGGGCACAGATACGCAGTATTTT TRBJ2-3 TRBV5-6 NA NA
CASSENLAAYNEQFF TGTGCCAGCAGTGAGAACCTAGCGGCATACAATGAGCAGTTCTTC TRBJ2-1 TRBV6-4 TRBD2 NA
CASSSLRDRGVNIQYF TGTGCCAGCAGTTCCCTCCGGGACAGGGGCGTAAACATTCAGTACTTC TRBJ2-4 TRBV27 TRBD1 NA
CASSLRQPQETQYF TGTGCCAGCAGCTTAAGGCAGCCCCAAGAGACCCAGTACTTC TRBJ2-5 TRBV11-1 NA NA
CASSESVRRGGYTF TGTGCCAGCAGTGAATCGGTTCGCAGGGGCGGCTACACCTTC TRBJ1-2 TRBV25-1 NA NA
CASSGRQGITGELFF TGCGCCAGCAGTGGGAGACAGGGGATTACCGGGGAGCTGTTTTTT TRBJ2-2 TRBV5-1 TRBD1 NA
CASRGTGYNTGELFF TGTGCCAGTAGGGGGACAGGGTATAACACCGGGGAGCTGTTTTTT TRBJ2-2 TRBV19 TRBD1 NA
CASSIGEETQYF TGTGCCAGTAGTATCGGGGAGGAGACCCAGTACTTC TRBJ2-5 TRBV19 NA NA
CASGAATGVSYEQYF TGTGCCAGCGGTGCTGCTACAGGGGTCTCCTACGAGCAGTACTTC TRBJ2-7 TRBV28 TRBD1 NA
CASSPRLGETQYF TGTGCTAGCTCACCGCGGCTAGGGGAGACCCAGTACTTC TRBJ2-5 TRBV18 NA NA
CASSPGQFYEQYF TGTGCCAGCAGTCCCGGACAGTTCTACGAGCAGTACTTC TRBJ2-7 TRBV27 NA NA
CASSPTHNQPQHF TGTGCCAGCTCACCGACTCATAATCAGCCCCAGCATTTT TRBJ1-5 TRBV18 NA NA
CAISNRGNYGYTF TGTGCCATTAGTAACAGGGGAAACTATGGCTACACCTTC TRBJ1-2 TRBV19 TRBD1 NA
CASSSGTANTGELFF TGTGCCAGCAGTTCCGGGACAGCGAACACCGGGGAGCTGTTTTTT TRBJ2-2 TRBV27 TRBD1 NA
CASSFPHGRGNTGELFF TGTGCCAGCAGCTTCCCTCACGGGCGGGGGAACACCGGGGAGCTGTTTTTT TRBJ2-2 TRBV11-2 NA many
CASSLAQQETQYF TGTGCCAGCAGCTTGGCACAACAGGAGACCCAGTACTTC TRBJ2-5 TRBV5-4 NA NA
CASSAVKTGTNYGYTF TGTGCCAGCAGCGCCGTTAAGACAGGGACTAACTATGGCTACACCTTC TRBJ1-2 TRBV9 TRBD1 few
CASSKTSGSDNEQFF TGTGCCAGCAGCAAGACTAGCGGATCCGACAATGAGCAGTTCTTC TRBJ2-1 TRBV7-2 TRBD2 once
CASGPGTSNTGELFF TGTGCCAGCGGACCGGGGACTTCGAACACCGGGGAGCTGTTTTTT TRBJ2-2 TRBV18 NA NA